Listed below are T cell receptor beta chains from one sample, sequenced in a study of T cell responses to AZD1222 COVID-19 vaccine. Method: immunoSEQ multiplex PCR; TCRdb's copy keeps in-frame clones and lacks some. Seen here are some 86,000 clones, more than 75% observed once, and the top ten hold roughly 21%. The input for sequencing was peripheral blood, taken on day 0 of AZD1222 vaccination. The receptor set was obtained from an adult in good health. Both conserved end residues are part of each CDR3. The order of the fields is D gene, V gene, clone size, J gene, CDR3 protein, CDR3 DNA. D genes are given only for firm matches. Size tells how often a clone was seen (once, few, many) or the class of an expanded clone, and some rows leave it out.

>NA|TRBV5-4|NA|TRBJ2-5
CASSSPRAEETQYF
TGTGCCAGCAGCTCCCCCAGGGCCGAGGAGACCCAGTACTTC
>NA|TRBV5-1|NA|TRBJ1-6
CASSAGSNSPLHF
TGCGCCAGCAGTGCAGGGTCAAATTCACCCCTCCACTTT
>TRBD1|TRBV5-1|NA|TRBJ2-1
CASSLTPGQGNNEQFF
TGCGCCAGCAGCTTGACCCCGGGACAGGGGAACAATGAGCAGTTCTTC
>NA|TRBV18|NA|TRBJ1-1
CASSPPSGLEAFF
TGTGCCAGCTCACCACCATCAGGGCTTGAAGCTTTCTTT
>TRBD1|TRBV19|few|TRBJ2-1
CASSPNRGLQFF
TGTGCCAGTAGTCCAAACAGGGGGCTGCAGTTCTTC
>NA|TRBV2|NA|TRBJ2-1
CASSEVLALVDEQFF
TGTGCCAGCAGTGAGGTGCTAGCGTTAGTCGATGAGCAGTTCTTC
>NA|TRBV29-1|NA|TRBJ2-7
CSIRRGDYEQYF
TGCAGTATACGGCGAGGGGACTACGAGCAGTACTTC
>NA|TRBV9|NA|TRBJ2-7
CASSPSTSTGEQYF
TGTGCCAGCAGCCCCTCAACCTCTACGGGCGAGCAGTACTTC
>TRBD1|TRBV4-1|NA|TRBJ1-2
CASSQPGQLPEGYTF
TGCGCCAGCAGCCAACCGGGACAGCTGCCGGAAGGCTACACCTTC
>NA|TRBV6-6|NA|TRBJ2-1
CASSRLGSGVNPYNEQFF
TGTGCCAGCAGCCGACTCGGGTCGGGAGTCAACCCCTACAATGAGCAGTTCTTC
>TRBD2|TRBV29-1|NA|TRBJ2-3
CSVDGTSENTDTQYF
TGCAGCGTTGACGGGACTAGCGAAAACACAGATACGCAGTATTTT
>TRBD1|TRBV2|NA|TRBJ2-5
CARGTGGTETQYF
TGTGCCAGAGGGACAGGGGGGACGGAGACCCAGTACTTC
>TRBD1|TRBV6-6|NA|TRBJ1-1
CASGSTGLNTEAFF
TGTGCCAGCGGATCGACAGGGCTGAACACTGAAGCTTTCTTT
>NA|TRBV9|many|TRBJ2-1
CASSVELNEQFF
TGTGCCAGCAGCGTAGAGCTGAATGAGCAGTTCTTC
>NA|TRBV2|NA|TRBJ1-5
CASSTNLREPQHF
TGTGCCAGCAGTACCAACCTGAGGGAGCCCCAGCATTTT
>NA|TRBV6-1|NA|TRBJ1-5
CASSASRQASNQPQHF
TGTGCCAGCAGTGCTTCAAGACAGGCGAGCAATCAGCCCCAGCATTTT
>NA|TRBV28|NA|TRBJ1-1
CASRAASLNTEAFF
TGTGCCAGCAGAGCAGCCTCTTTGAACACTGAAGCTTTCTTT
>TRBD2|TRBV25-1|few|TRBJ2-2
CASSDLAANTGELFF
TGTGCCAGCAGTGACCTAGCGGCAAACACCGGGGAGCTGTTTTTT
>TRBD1|TRBV19|NA|TRBJ2-7
CASSFRTGNYEQYF
TGTGCCAGTAGTTTTCGGACAGGGAACTACGAGCAGTACTTC
>TRBD1|TRBV6-5|NA|TRBJ2-7
CASSQRQGPYEQYF
TGTGCCAGCAGTCAAAGACAGGGGCCCTACGAGCAGTACTTC
>NA|TRBV10-2|few|TRBJ2-7
CASSEQPAYEQYF
TGCGCCAGCAGTGAGCAGCCAGCCTACGAGCAGTACTTC
>NA|TRBV10-1|NA|TRBJ2-4
CASNSYREVENIQYF
TGCGCCAGCAACAGCTACAGGGAAGTGGAGAACATTCAGTACTTC
>NA|TRBV5-8|NA|TRBJ1-1
CANKRLSMNTEAFF
TGTGCCAATAAGAGGCTGAGCATGAACACTGAAGCTTTCTTT
>NA|TRBV7-2|NA|TRBJ1-1
CASSPNFGGNTEAFF
TGTGCCAGCAGCCCAAATTTCGGGGGCAACACTGAAGCTTTCTTT
>NA|TRBV5-1|NA|TRBJ2-7
CASSSDYPSFYEQYF
TGCGCCAGCAGCTCCGACTACCCAAGCTTCTACGAGCAGTACTTC
>TRBD1|TRBV24-1|NA|TRBJ2-3
CATSDPGTGGEDTQYF
TGTGCCACCAGTGACCCCGGGACAGGGGGAGAAGATACGCAGTATTTT
>NA|TRBV6-1|NA|TRBJ1-4
CASSGGGETPIEKLFF
TGTGCCAGCAGTGGGGGAGGGGAGACCCCTATAGAAAAACTGTTTTTT
>NA|TRBV19|NA|TRBJ2-1
CASSLLTSGSGEQFF
TGTGCCAGTAGTCTCCTGACTAGTGGGTCCGGTGAGCAGTTCTTC
>TRBD1|TRBV5-6|NA|TRBJ1-5
CASSWTGANSNQPQHF
TGTGCCAGCAGCTGGACAGGGGCAAATAGCAATCAGCCCCAGCATTTT
>NA|TRBV2|NA|TRBJ2-3
CASSVITDTQYF
TGTGCCAGCAGTGTTATTACGGATACGCAGTATTTT
>TRBD1|TRBV5-1|NA|TRBJ1-6
CASSRDRGQRSPLHF
TGCGCCAGCAGCAGGGACAGGGGCCAACGATCACCCCTCCACTTT
>NA|TRBV10-2|NA|TRBJ1-2
CASSEGDRGTF
TGCGCCAGCAGTGAGGGGGACCGCGGCACCTTC
>TRBD1|TRBV29-1|NA|TRBJ1-2
CSDTGGPNYGYTF
TGCAGCGATACAGGGGGTCCTAACTATGGCTACACCTTC
>TRBD1|TRBV19|NA|TRBJ2-2
CASDRDHTGELFF
TGTGCCAGTGACAGGGACCACACCGGGGAGCTGTTTTTT
>TRBD2|TRBV7-9|once|TRBJ2-1
CASSSREGSYNEQFF
TGTGCCAGCAGCTCCAGGGAGGGCTCCTACAATGAGCAGTTCTTC
>NA|TRBV5-1|NA|TRBJ2-7
CASSLGAGANYEQYF
TGCGCCAGCAGCTTGGGTGCGGGGGCCAACTACGAGCAGTACTTC
>TRBD1|TRBV23-1|NA|TRBJ2-1
CASSQSIEQGAPRLIYNEQFF
TGCGCCAGCAGTCAGTCAATCGAGCAGGGGGCCCCTCGATTAATCTACAATGAGCAGTTCTTC
>NA|TRBV6-1|NA|TRBJ2-7
CASSELGRRRGDEQYF
TGTGCCAGCAGTGAACTGGGGAGACGCCGAGGGGACGAGCAGTACTTC
>NA|TRBV27|NA|TRBJ2-7
CASSLGTSYEQYF
TGTGCCAGCAGTTTAGGGACTTCCTACGAGCAGTACTTC